Following are 9 T cell receptor beta chains from one sample sequenced in a study of cytomegalovirus exposure and HLA in healthy donors. The PCR employed 60 Vbeta primers together with 13 Jbeta primers. The data were produced by immunoSEQ multiplex PCR, yet TCRdb's version contains in-frame clones alone and is incomplete. The table lists roughly 180,000 clones, about 83% of them singletons, with approximately 6% in the top ten. The specimen sequenced was PBMCs. These receptors all come from a woman aged 25 to 39 in good health and CMV-seropositive.

In its sample, this clone was seen once. The CDR3 region is CASNERSGTRNEQFF. CDR3 sequence (DNA): TGTGCCAGTAATGAGAGGAGCGGGACGAGGAATGAGCAGTTCTTC. The chain employs TRBV19 and TRBJ2-1; 7 nucleotides match TRBD2. In germline, CDR1 is LNHDA, CDR2 SQIVND (reference sequence). Trimming at V came to 7 bases and at J to 7 bases, leaving 13 bases not matched to a gene. The CDR3 covers 15 residues.

The chain uses TRBV7-8 and TRBJ1-5; D may be TRBD1 (5 bases). This CDR3 has 13 amino acids. Germline CDR1 reads SGHVS; CDR2 reads FQNEAQ. The germline V and J ends were trimmed by 6 bases and 7 bases, with 13 bases remaining between them. CDR3 region: CASSSRDWQPQHF. DNA for the CDR3: TGTGCCAGCAGTTCCAGGGACTGGCAGCCCCAGCATTTT.

The chain joins TRBV2 to TRBJ2-2, with 9 bases fitting TRBD2. The V and J ends lost 6 bases and 5 bases, in that order; junction bases with no gene match: 7. This CDR3 spans 15 amino acids. Germline assignment: CDR1 SNHLY and CDR2 FYNNEI. The CDR3 loop is CASSQLAGHTGELFF. For the CDR3, the DNA is TGTGCCAGCAGCCAGCTAGCGGGACATACCGGGGAGCTGTTTTTT.

Here the CDR3 DNA reads TGTGCCAGCAGAAGGGACAGGGGCGGCGGCACTGAAGCTTTCTTT. It codes for CASRRDRGGGTEAFF. The V and J genes are TRBV7-3 and TRBJ1-1; 10 positions match TRBD1. Trimming cost V 6 bases and J 4 bases; bases outside gene matches: 8. Germline CDR1 is SGHTA and CDR2 is FQGTGA. CDR3 length: 15 amino acids.

This clone was observed once. CDR3 bases: TGTGCCAGCAGTTTTCGACAGTCTAGCAATCAGCCCCAGCATTTT. It encodes CASSFRQSSNQPQHF. This rearrangement joins TRBV28 to TRBJ1-5, with D possibly TRBD1 on 5 matching bases. V lost 3 bases and J lost 0, with 9 bases in between. This CDR3 spans 15 amino acids. Germline V gives CDR1 MDHEN, CDR2 SYDVKM.

The chain links TRBV6-6 to TRBJ2-7; 7 positions agree with TRBD1. With V trimmed by 0 bases and J by 2 bases, 4 bases remained unmatched. Germline values: CDR1 MNHNY, CDR2 SVGAGI (reference sequence). This CDR3 region has 15 residues. This CDR3 reads CASSYSTGTTYEQYF. The CDR3 nucleotides read TGTGCCAGCAGTTACTCGACAGGGACGACCTACGAGCAGTACTTC.

The rearrangement links TRBV5-1 to TRBJ2-1, with 11 bases aligning to TRBD2. In germline, CDR1 is SGHRS, CDR2 YFSETQ. CDR3 length equals 18 residues. Germline trimming cut 0 bases from V and 3 bases from J; bases unmatched to any gene: 8. CDR3 sequence reads: CASSLGVLAGVLYNEQFF. The CDR3 nucleotides read TGCGCCAGCAGCTTGGGGGTACTAGCGGGAGTTCTCTACAATGAGCAGTTCTTC.

V is TRBV5-8 and J is TRBJ2-7; 7 nucleotides line up with TRBD1. The length of the CDR3 is 15 residues. Germline trimming cut 6 bases from V and 6 bases from J; bases unmatched to any gene: 15. Germline CDR1 reads SGHTS; CDR2 reads YDEGEE. CDR3 coding DNA: TGTGCCAGCATCATCCCGGGACAGCGGTTGGCCGAGCAGTACTTC. It is translated as CASIIPGQRLAEQYF.

This sequence joins TRBV12-5 and TRBJ2-3, with 9 bases identical to TRBD1. The germline V gene encodes CDR1 LGHNT and CDR2 FRNRAP. The V and J ends lost 5 bases and 4 bases, in that order; junction bases with no gene match: 7. The CDR3 is 15 amino acids. The DNA for the CDR3 is TGTGCTAGTGGTCTCGGGGACAGGGATGCAGATACGCAGTATTTT. It specifies CASGLGDRDADTQYF.